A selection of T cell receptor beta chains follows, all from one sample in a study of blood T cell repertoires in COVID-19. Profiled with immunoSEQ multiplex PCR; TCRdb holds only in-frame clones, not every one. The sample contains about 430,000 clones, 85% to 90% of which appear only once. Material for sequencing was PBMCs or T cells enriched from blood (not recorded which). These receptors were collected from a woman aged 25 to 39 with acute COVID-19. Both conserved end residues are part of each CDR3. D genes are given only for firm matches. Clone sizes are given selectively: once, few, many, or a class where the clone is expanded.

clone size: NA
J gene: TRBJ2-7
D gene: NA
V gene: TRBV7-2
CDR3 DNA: TGTGCCAGCAGCTCGACAGTGGGGTCACCCTACGAGCAGTACTTC
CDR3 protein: CASSSTVGSPYEQYF

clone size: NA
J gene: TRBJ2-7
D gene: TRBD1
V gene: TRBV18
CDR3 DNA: TGTGCCAGCTCACCAAACAGGGGACCTTACGAGCAGTACTTC
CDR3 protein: CASSPNRGPYEQYF

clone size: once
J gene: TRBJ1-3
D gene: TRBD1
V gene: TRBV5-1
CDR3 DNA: TGCGCCAGCAGCCCTGGGACAGGGGGCGTCACCATATATTTT
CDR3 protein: CASSPGTGGVTIYF

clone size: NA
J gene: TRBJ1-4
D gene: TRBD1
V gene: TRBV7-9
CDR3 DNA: TGTGCCAGCAGCTTAGACTTCGAACAGGGGAGTGAAAAACTGTTTTTT
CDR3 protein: CASSLDFEQGSEKLFF

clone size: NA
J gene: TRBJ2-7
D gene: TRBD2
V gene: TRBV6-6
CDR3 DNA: TGTGCCAGCAGTCGACTAGCGGGTCCCTACGAGCAGTACTTC
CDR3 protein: CASSRLAGPYEQYF

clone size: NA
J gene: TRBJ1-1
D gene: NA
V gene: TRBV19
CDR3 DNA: TGTGCCAGTAGAGCCCCGGGTGAAGCTTTCTTT
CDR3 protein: CASRAPGEAFF

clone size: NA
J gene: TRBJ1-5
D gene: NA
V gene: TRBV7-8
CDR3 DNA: TGTGCCAGCAGCTTATCGAGCAGGGGCGGTAATCAGCCCCAGCATTTT
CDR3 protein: CASSLSSRGGNQPQHF

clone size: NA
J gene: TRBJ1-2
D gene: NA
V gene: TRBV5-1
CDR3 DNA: TGCGCCAGCAGCTTGGGGGGCGCTAACTATGGCTACACCTTC
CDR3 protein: CASSLGGANYGYTF

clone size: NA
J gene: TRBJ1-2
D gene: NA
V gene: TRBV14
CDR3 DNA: TGTGCCAGCAGCCAAGCAGGGGCGGCCTACTATGGCTACACCTTC
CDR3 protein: CASSQAGAAYYGYTF

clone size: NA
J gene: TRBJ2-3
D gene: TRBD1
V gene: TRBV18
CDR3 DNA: TGTGCCAGCTCACCAAGAGGGGGCGGTGGCACAGATACGCAGTATTTT
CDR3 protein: CASSPRGGGGTDTQYF

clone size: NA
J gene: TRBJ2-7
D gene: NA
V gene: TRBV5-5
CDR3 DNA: TGTGCCAGCAGCTCCGACAACTCTCTCGAGCAGTACTTC
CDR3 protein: CASSSDNSLEQYF

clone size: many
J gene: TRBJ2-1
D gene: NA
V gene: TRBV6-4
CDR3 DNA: TGTGCCAGCAGTGACGGCAGGGGGGACTACAATGAGCAGTTCTTC
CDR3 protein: CASSDGRGDYNEQFF

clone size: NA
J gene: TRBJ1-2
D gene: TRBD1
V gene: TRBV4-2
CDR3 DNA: TGTGCCAGCAGCCCAGCTCAGGGGGAAACTAACTATGGCTACACCTTC
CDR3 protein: CASSPAQGETNYGYTF

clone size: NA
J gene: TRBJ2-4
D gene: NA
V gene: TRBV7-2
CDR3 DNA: TGTGCCAGCAGCCTAATGCAGGGGAAAAACATTCAGTACTTC
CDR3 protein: CASSLMQGKNIQYF

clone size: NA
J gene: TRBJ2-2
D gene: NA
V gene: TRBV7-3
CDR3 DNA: TGTGCCAGCAGCCAGGGCAGGGGCCTGAACACCGGGGAGCTGTTTTTT
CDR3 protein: CASSQGRGLNTGELFF

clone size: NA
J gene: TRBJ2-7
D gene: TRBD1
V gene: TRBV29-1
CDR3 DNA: TGCAGCGTAAGCCCACAGGGGCCCTACGAGCAGTACTTC
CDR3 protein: CSVSPQGPYEQYF

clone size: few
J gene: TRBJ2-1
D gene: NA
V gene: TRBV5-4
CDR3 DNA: TGTGCCAGCAGCTCTGGACAGTACCAGCAGTTCTTC
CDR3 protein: CASSSGQYQQFF

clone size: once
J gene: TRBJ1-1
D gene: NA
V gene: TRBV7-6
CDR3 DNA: TGTGCCAGCAGCATCAGGGAGGGCACTGAAGCTTTCTTT
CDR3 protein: CASSIREGTEAFF